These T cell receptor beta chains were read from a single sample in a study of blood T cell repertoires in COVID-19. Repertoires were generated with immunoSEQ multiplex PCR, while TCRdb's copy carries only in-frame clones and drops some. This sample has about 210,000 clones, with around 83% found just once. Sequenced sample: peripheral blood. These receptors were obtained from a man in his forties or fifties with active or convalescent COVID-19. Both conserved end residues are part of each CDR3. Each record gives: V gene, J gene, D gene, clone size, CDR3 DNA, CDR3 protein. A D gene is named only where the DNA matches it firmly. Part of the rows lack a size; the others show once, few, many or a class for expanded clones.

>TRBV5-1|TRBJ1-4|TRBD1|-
TGCGCCAGCAGCCGGACAGGAAAAAATGAAAAACTGTTTTTT
CASSRTGKNEKLFF
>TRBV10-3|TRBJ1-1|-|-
TGTGCCATCAGTGAGTCGCAAAGAGAGGGGAACACTGAAGCTTTCTTT
CAISESQREGNTEAFF
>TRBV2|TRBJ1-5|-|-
TGTGCCAGCAGTGAACTCTATAGCAATCAGCCCCAGCATTTT
CASSELYSNQPQHF
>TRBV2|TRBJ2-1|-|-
TGTGCCAGCAGGTTCGACAGTTACAATGAGCAGTTCTTC
CASRFDSYNEQFF
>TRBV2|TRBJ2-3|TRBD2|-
TGTGCCAGCAGTGAAGCCTCATGGGGCGGGGGTATGGATACGCAGTATTTT
CASSEASWGGGMDTQYF
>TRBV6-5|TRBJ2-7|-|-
TGTGCCAGCAGTTATGGGGGGTTTTCAGGGCACGAGCAGTACTTC
CASSYGGFSGHEQYF
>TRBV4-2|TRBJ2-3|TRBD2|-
TGTGCCAGCAGCCAAGGGGTGAGCGCGGGAGTGTTCACAGATACGCAGTATTTT
CASSQGVSAGVFTDTQYF
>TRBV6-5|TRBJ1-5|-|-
TGTGCCAGCAGTTACTCGATAGCTCAGCCCCAGCATTTT
CASSYSIAQPQHF
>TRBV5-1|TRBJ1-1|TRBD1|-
TGCGCCAGCAGCACCGGACAGGGGGACACTGAAGCTTTCTTT
CASSTGQGDTEAFF
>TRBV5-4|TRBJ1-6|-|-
TGTGCCAGCAGCCTCCGGAGACAGGCAGGATCACCCCTCCACTTT
CASSLRRQAGSPLHF
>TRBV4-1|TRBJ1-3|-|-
TGCGCCAGCAGCCAAGATCTTGACAGCTTCTTCGGAAACACCATATATTTT
CASSQDLDSFFGNTIYF
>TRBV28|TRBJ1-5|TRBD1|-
TGTGCCAGCAGATTGGACAGGGGTAGCAATCAGCCCCAGCATTTT
CASRLDRGSNQPQHF
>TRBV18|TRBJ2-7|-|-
TGTGCCAGCTCACCAAGAATAGAGGACGAGCAGTACTTC
CASSPRIEDEQYF
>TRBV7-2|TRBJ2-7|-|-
TGTGCCAGCAGCTTAGTCTTGTTCTACGAGCAGTACTTC
CASSLVLFYEQYF
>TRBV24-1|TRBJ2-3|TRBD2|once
TGTGCCACCAGTGACCCTAGCGGGAGGGGCACAGATACGCAGTATTTT
CATSDPSGRGTDTQYF
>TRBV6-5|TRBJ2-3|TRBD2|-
TGTGCCAGCAGTCTAGCGGGAGAGAGCACAGATACGCAGTATTTT
CASSLAGESTDTQYF
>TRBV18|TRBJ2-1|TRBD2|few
TGTGCCAGCTCACCGACTAGCGGGAGTATGAATGAGCAGTTCTTC
CASSPTSGSMNEQFF
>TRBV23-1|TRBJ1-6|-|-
TGCGCCAGCAACGGTTCCTTACAGTCCCATTCACCCCTCCACTTT
CASNGSLQSHSPLHF
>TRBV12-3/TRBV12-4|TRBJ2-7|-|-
TGTGCCAGCAGTGCGGACGGGGGTGGGCAGTACTTC
CASSADGGGQYF
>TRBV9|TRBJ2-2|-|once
TGTGCCAGCAGCGTAGCGTACACCGGGGAGCTGTTTTTT
CASSVAYTGELFF
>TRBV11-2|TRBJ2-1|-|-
TGTGCCAGCAGCTTAAGTGTACTATCAAATGAGCAGTTCTTC
CASSLSVLSNEQFF
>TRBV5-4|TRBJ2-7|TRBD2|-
TGTGCCAGCAGCCCGGGGACTAGCGGTAGCCGCTACGAGCAGTACTTC
CASSPGTSGSRYEQYF
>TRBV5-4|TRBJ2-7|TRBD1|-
TGTGCCAGCAGCTTGCCCGGACAGGCTGTTGGCGAGCAGTACTTC
CASSLPGQAVGEQYF
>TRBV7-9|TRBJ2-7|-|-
TGTGCCAGCAGCCCGAGGCACTACGAGCAGTACTTC
CASSPRHYEQYF
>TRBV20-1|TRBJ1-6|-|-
TGCAGTGCTAGTGATGAGAGCTCCTATAATTCACCCCTCCACTTT
CSASDESSYNSPLHF
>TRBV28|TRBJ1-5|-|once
TGTGCCGTCAACCGGGGGGGGGACGGTCAGCCCCAGCATTTT
CAVNRGGDGQPQHF
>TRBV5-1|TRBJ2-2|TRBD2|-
TGCGCCAGCAGAGTGGCGGGAGGAGGTACCGGGGAGCTGTTTTTT
CASRVAGGGTGELFF
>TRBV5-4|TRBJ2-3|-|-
TGTGCCAGCAGCCTCGGAACCGCGGCAGATACGCAGTATTTT
CASSLGTAADTQYF
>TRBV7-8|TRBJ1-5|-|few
TGTGCCAGCAGCTTGGTTACAGGGCCGCAGCCCCAGCATTTT
CASSLVTGPQPQHF
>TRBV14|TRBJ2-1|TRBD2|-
TGTGCCAGCAGCCAAAATGGCGGGGGGGCGCTCCTAGCGGGGGGCGCCTACAATGAGCAGTTCTTC
CASSQNGGGALLAGGAYNEQFF
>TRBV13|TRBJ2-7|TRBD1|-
TGTGCCAGCAGCGCACGGACAGGGAGGCTCTACGAGCAGTACTTC
CASSARTGRLYEQYF
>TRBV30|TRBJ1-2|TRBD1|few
TGTGCCTGGAGACTAGAACAGGGGAAATATGGCTACACCTTC
CAWRLEQGKYGYTF
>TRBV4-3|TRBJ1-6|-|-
TGCGCCAGCAGCCAAGACGGTCTCCCACCCCTCCACTTT
CASSQDGLPPLHF
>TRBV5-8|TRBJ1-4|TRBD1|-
TGTGCCAGCAGTTTGGGACAGGGGTATGAAAAACTGTTTTTT
CASSLGQGYEKLFF
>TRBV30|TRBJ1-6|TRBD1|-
TGTGCCTGGAGTACTGGACAGGTGGACTCACCCCTCCACTTT
CAWSTGQVDSPLHF
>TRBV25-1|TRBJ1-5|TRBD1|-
TGTGCCAGCAGTGAAGGGACAGGGGGATGGGTTCAGCCCCAGCATTTT
CASSEGTGGWVQPQHF
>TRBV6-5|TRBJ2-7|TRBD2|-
TGTGCCAGCACCACCGGGGGGGGCCGGGGCTACGAGCAGTACTTC
CASTTGGGRGYEQYF
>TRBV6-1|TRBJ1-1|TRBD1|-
TGTGCCAGCAGTGGTCCGTCCCGACAGGGGGCGAACACTGAAGCTTTCTTT
CASSGPSRQGANTEAFF
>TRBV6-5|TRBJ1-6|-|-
TGTGCCAGCAGTTACTCTAGGAGCGCATCCCTCCACTTT
CASSYSRSASLHF
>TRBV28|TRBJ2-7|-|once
TGTGCCAGCAGAGCGGGCCTGTCAAGCTCCTACGAGCAGTACTTC
CASRAGLSSSYEQYF
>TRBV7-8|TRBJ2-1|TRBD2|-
TGTGCCAGCAGCCCCCCAGCGGGGGGCTACAATGAGCAGTTCTTC
CASSPPAGGYNEQFF
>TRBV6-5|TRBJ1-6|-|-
TGTGCCAGCAGCCAGGGTAGAGCCTATAATTCACCCCTCCACTTT
CASSQGRAYNSPLHF
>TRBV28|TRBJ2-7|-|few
TGTGCCAGCAGTTCAGGGCATGAGCAGTACTTC
CASSSGHEQYF
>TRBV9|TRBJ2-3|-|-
TGTGCCAGCAGCGTATATACAGATACGCAGTATTTT
CASSVYTDTQYF
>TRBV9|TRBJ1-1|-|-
TGTGCCAGCAGCGGCCGGGGAATCGACACTGAAGCTTTCTTT
CASSGRGIDTEAFF
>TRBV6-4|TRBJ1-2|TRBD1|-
TGTGCCAGCAGCCTTACAGGGGGCGGTGGCTATGGCTACACCTTC
CASSLTGGGGYGYTF
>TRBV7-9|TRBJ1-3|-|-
TGTGCCAGCGACACTCGCTCTGGAAACACCATATATTTT
CASDTRSGNTIYF
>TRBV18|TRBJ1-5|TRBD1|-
TGTGCCAGCTCACCACGGGCAGTCCCGGGACAGGGGTCCGATCAGCCCCAGCATTTT
CASSPRAVPGQGSDQPQHF
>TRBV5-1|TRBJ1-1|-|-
TGCGCCAGCAGCCTCCGGGGGATTGAAGCTTTCTTT
CASSLRGIEAFF
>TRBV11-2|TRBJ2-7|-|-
TGTGCCAGCAGCTTAGGGGGCTCAACAAGATACGAGCAGTACTTC
CASSLGGSTRYEQYF
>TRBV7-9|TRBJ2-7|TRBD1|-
TGTGCCAGCAGCTTAGCAAACAGGGGTCGGTACGAGCAGTACTTC
CASSLANRGRYEQYF
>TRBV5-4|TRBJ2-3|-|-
TGTGCCAGCAGCTTGGGAGGGGGAGGGGGGACAGATACGCAGTATTTT
CASSLGGGGGTDTQYF
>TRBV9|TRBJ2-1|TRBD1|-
TGTGCCAGCAGCGTCCTCGGGACAGGGTATACGGATGAGCAGTTCTTC
CASSVLGTGYTDEQFF
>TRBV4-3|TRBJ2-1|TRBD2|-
TGCGCCAGCAGCCAAGATACTGGCGGGGGGGCGGATGAGCAGTTCTTC
CASSQDTGGGADEQFF